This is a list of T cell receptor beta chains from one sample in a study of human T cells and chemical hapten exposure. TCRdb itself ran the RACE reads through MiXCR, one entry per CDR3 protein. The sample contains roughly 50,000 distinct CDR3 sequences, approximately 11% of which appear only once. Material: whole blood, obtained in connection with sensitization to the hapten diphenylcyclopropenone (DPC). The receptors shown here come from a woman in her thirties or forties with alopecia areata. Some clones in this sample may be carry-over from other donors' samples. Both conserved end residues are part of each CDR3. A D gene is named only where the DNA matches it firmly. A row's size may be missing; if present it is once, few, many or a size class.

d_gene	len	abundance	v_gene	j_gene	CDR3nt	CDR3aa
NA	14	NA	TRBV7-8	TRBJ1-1	TGTGCCAGCAGCTTAACAGGGCTGGCGACTGAAGCTTTCTTT	CASSLTGLATEAFF
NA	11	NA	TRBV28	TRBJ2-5	TGTGCCAGCAGTATGGCAGAGACCCAGTACTTC	CASSMAETQYF
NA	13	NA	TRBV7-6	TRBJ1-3	TGTGCCAGCAGCTTACCCTCCACCAACACCATATATTTT	CASSLPSTNTIYF
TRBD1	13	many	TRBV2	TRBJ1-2	TGTGCCAGCAACGGACAGGGGGACTATGGCTACACCTTC	CASNGQGDYGYTF
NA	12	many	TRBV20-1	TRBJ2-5	TGCAGTGCTAGTGGAGGACAAGAGACCCAGTACTTC	CSASGGQETQYF
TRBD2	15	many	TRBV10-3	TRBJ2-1	TGTGCCATCAGCGCTCTAGCGGACTCCTACAATGAGCAGTTCTTC	CAISALADSYNEQFF
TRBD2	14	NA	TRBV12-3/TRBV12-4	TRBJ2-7	TGTGCCAGCAGTTTAACGGGACTAGCGTACGAGCAGTACTTC	CASSLTGLAYEQYF
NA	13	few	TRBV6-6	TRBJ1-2	TGTGCCAGCAGACGCGACAATAACTATGGCTACACCTTC	CASRRDNNYGYTF
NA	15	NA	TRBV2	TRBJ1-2	TGTGCCAGCAGTGAGATTCCGGGGGCAGGGGAAGGCTACACCTTC	CASSEIPGAGEGYTF
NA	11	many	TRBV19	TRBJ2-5	TGTGCCAGTACCCACGGAGAGACCCAGTACTTC	CASTHGETQYF
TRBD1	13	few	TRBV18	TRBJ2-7	TGTGCCAGCTCACGTCCAGGGACAGGGGAGCAGTACTTC	CASSRPGTGEQYF
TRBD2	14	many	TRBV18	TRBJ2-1	TGTGCCAGCTCACCACCTGGCGGGAGCGATGAGCAGTTCTTC	CASSPPGGSDEQFF
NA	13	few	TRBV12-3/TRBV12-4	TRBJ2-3	TGTGCCAGCAGTCTCCCGGACTCATATACGCAGTATTTT	CASSLPDSYTQYF
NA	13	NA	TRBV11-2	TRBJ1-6	TGTGCCAGCAGCCCAGGGTGGAATTCACCCCTCCACTTT	CASSPGWNSPLHF
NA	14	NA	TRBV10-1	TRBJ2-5	TGCGCCAGCTCCCTGGGGACACTTCAAGAGACCCAGTACTTC	CASSLGTLQETQYF
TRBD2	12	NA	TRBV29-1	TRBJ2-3	TGCAGCCCGGGACTAGATCATGGTACGCAGTATTTT	CSPGLDHGTQYF
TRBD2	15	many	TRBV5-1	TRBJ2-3	TGCGCCAGCAGCTTATCTAGCGGGGGATCAGATACGCAGTATTTT	CASSLSSGGSDTQYF
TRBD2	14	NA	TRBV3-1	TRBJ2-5	TGTGCCAGCAGCCAATTAGCGGGGCAAGAGACCCAGTACTTC	CASSQLAGQETQYF
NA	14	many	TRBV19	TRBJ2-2	TGTGCCAGTAGTTCCCAGGCGAACACCGGGGAGCTGTTTTTT	CASSSQANTGELFF
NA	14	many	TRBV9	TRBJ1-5	TGTGCCAGCAGCGTAGAGGCAGTCAATCAGCCCCAGCATTTT	CASSVEAVNQPQHF
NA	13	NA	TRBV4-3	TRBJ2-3	TGCGCCAGCAGCCAGGGTCTCGCAGATACGCAGTATTTT	CASSQGLADTQYF
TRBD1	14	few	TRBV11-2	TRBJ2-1	TGTGCCAGCAGCCCCGGGACAGTGGACTTTGAGCAGTTCTTC	CASSPGTVDFEQFF
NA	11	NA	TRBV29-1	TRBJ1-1	TGCAGCGCGTATCTTTCCACTGAAGCTTTCTTT	CSAYLSTEAFF
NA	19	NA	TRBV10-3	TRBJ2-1	TGTGCCATCAGTGGTCCATCCCTCGGGACACCCGAAGATTACAATGAGCAGTTCTTC	CAISGPSLGTPEDYNEQFF
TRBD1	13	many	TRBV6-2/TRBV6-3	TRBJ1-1	TGTGCCAGCAGTTTCCGGGACAGCACTGAAGCTTTCTTT	CASSFRDSTEAFF
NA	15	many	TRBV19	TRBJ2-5	TGTGCCAGTAGTGACACCGGGACGGTCCCAGAGACCCAGTACTTC	CASSDTGTVPETQYF
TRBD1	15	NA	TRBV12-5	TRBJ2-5	TGTGCTAGTGGTTTGGGGACAGGGTCCAAGGAGACCCAGTACTTC	CASGLGTGSKETQYF
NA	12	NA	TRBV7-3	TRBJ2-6	TGTGCCAGCAGCTCCGTGGCCAACGTCCTGACTTTC	CASSSVANVLTF
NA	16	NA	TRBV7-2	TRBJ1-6	TGTGCCAGCAGCGGGATGGGCGGGACCCTCAATTCACCCCTCCACTTT	CASSGMGGTLNSPLHF
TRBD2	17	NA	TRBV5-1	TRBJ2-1	TGCGCCAGCAGCTTGACCACTAGCGGGATCTCCTACAATGAGCAGTTCTTC	CASSLTTSGISYNEQFF
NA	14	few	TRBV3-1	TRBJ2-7	TGTGCCAGCAGCCAAGGTCTGCGGGATTACGAGCAGTACTTC	CASSQGLRDYEQYF
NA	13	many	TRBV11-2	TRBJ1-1	TGTGCCAGCCGACAGGCCCTGAACACTGAAGCTTTCTTT	CASRQALNTEAFF
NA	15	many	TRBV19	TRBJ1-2	TGTGCCAGTAGTGGACCTGACAGGAAAGTCTATGGCTACACCTTC	CASSGPDRKVYGYTF
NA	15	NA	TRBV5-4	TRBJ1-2	TGTGCCAGCAGCCAAGGCCGGGACACCACCTATGGCTACACCTTC	CASSQGRDTTYGYTF
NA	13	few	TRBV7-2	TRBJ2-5	TGTGCCAGCAGCCTCGACAACAAAGAGACCCAGTACTTC	CASSLDNKETQYF
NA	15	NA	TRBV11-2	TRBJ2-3	TGTGCCAGCAGCTTAGATCCCCCCCGCACAGATACGCAGTATTTT	CASSLDPPRTDTQYF
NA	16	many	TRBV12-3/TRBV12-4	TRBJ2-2	TGTGCCAGCAGCCCTGGGAGGCGGGAGAACACCGGGGAGCTGTTTTTT	CASSPGRRENTGELFF
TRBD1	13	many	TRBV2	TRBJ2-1	TGTGCCAGCAGAATGGACAGGGGCAATGAGCAGTTCTTC	CASRMDRGNEQFF
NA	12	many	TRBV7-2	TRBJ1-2	TGTGCCAGCAGCCCCCGTAACTATGGCTACACCTTC	CASSPRNYGYTF
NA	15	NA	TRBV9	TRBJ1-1	TGTGCCAGCAGCGTAGTAGAGGGTCGGATTGGTGAAGCTTTCTTT	CASSVVEGRIGEAFF
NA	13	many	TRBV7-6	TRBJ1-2	TGTGCCAGCAGCTTAGAGAGAAACTATGGCTACACCTTC	CASSLERNYGYTF
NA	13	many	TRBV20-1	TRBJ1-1	TGCAGTGCTAGACTCCCCGGGGGCACTGAAGCTTTCTTT	CSARLPGGTEAFF
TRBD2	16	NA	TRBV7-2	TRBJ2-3	TGTGCCAGCAGCTTAGTTAGAGCGGGGGGGCCAGATACGCAGTATTTT	CASSLVRAGGPDTQYF